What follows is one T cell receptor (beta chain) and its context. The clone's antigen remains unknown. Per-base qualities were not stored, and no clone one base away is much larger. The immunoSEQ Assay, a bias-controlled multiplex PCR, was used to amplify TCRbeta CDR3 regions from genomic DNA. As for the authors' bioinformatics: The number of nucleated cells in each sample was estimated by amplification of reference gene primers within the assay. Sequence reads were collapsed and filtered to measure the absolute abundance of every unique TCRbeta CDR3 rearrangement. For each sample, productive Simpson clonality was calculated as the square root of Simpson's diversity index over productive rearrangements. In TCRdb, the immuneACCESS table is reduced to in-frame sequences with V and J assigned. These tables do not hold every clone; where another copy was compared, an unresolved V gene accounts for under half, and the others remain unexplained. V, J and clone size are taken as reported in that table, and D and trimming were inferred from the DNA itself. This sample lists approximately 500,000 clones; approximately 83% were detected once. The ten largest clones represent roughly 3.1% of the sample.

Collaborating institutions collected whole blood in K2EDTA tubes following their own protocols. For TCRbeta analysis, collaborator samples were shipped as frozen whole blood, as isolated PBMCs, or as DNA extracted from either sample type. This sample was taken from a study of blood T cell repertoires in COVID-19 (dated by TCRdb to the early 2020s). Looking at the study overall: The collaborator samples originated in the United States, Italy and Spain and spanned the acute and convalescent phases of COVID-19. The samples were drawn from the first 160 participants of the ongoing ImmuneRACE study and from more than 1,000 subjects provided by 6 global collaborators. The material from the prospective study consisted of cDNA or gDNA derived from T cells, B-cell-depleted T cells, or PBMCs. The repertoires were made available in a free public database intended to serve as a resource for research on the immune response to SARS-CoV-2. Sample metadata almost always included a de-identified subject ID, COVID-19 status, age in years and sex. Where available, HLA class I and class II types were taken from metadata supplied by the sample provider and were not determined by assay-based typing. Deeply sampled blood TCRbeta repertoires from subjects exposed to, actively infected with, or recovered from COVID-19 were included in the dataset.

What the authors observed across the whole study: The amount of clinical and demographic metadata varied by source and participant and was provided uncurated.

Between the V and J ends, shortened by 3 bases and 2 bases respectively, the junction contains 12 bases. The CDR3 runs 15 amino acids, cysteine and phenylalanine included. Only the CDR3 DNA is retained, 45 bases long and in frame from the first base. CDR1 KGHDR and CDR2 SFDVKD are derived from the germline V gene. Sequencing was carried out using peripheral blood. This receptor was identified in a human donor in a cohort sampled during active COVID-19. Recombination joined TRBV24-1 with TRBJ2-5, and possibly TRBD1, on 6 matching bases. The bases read TGTGCCACCAGTGATCCAAGACAGGTACAAGAGACCCAGTACTTC. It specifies CATSDPRQVQETQYF.